A selection of T cell receptor beta chains follows, all from one sample in a study of blood T cell repertoires in COVID-19. The method was immunoSEQ multiplex PCR; TCRdb's version includes in-frame clones alone and lacks a portion of them. In the table there are fewer than 200,000 clones, 85% of which are singletons. The specimen sequenced was peripheral blood. The receptors shown here come from a woman older than 75 with COVID-19, enrolled during active disease. Each CDR3 is given with its conserved first and last residue. A D gene is named only where the DNA matches it firmly. A clone size is listed for some rows: how often the clone was seen (once, few, many), or a class if it is expanded.

TRBV28	NA	TRBJ1-4	NA	TGTGCCAGCAGTTTCGGGGGGGCCGGTAATGAAAAACTGTTTTTT	CASSFGGAGNEKLFF
TRBV15	TRBD1	TRBJ1-2	NA	TGTGCCGCCGCCAGGGACAGGGGAGGCCATGGCTACACCTTC	CAAARDRGGHGYTF
TRBV3-1/TRBV3-2	TRBD2	TRBJ2-1	few	TGTGCCAGCAGTTCCGGGAGGGGGCAGTTCTTC	CASSSGRGQFF
TRBV19	TRBD1	TRBJ1-1	NA	TGTGCCAGTATAAGGGACAGGGTGAACACTGAAGCTTTCTTT	CASIRDRVNTEAFF
TRBV6-1	TRBD2	TRBJ2-5	once	TGTGCCAGCAGTGAAGCGCGGACTAGCGGGAGTGGAGAGACCCAGTACTTC	CASSEARTSGSGETQYF
TRBV27	NA	TRBJ1-1	NA	TGTGCCAGCAGTCCTCCAGGGTTTGCGAACACTGAAGCTTTCTTT	CASSPPGFANTEAFF
TRBV7-3	NA	TRBJ2-1	NA	TGTGCCAGCAGCCCCAGTGGTCAGGGGCTTAGGTCCAATGAGCAGTTCTTC	CASSPSGQGLRSNEQFF
TRBV5-4	TRBD2	TRBJ2-3	NA	TGTGCCAGCAGCTTAGCGGGAGTTGCAGATACGCAGTATTTT	CASSLAGVADTQYF
TRBV5-1	TRBD2	TRBJ2-1	NA	TGCGCCAGCAGCATCGGACTAGCGGGGGGGCATGAGCAGTTCTTC	CASSIGLAGGHEQFF
TRBV5-5	TRBD2	TRBJ2-3	NA	TGTGCCAGCAGCTTGGGATTGGCTAGCGGGCGAAGCACAGATACGCAGTATTTT	CASSLGLASGRSTDTQYF
TRBV19	TRBD1	TRBJ2-2	NA	TGTGCCAGTAGTTTCCGACAGGGCGGCACCGGGGAGCTGTTTTTT	CASSFRQGGTGELFF
TRBV15	NA	TRBJ1-4	NA	TGTGCCACCAGCAGAGATCAGGATGAAAAACTGTTTTTT	CATSRDQDEKLFF
TRBV5-1	NA	TRBJ1-1	NA	TGCGCCAGCAGCTCACAGACCGGGACAACGAACACTGAAGCTTTCTTT	CASSSQTGTTNTEAFF
TRBV7-9	NA	TRBJ1-1	once	TGTGCCAGCAGCGCACAGGAGAACACTGAAGCTTTCTTT	CASSAQENTEAFF
TRBV3-1/TRBV3-2	TRBD2	TRBJ2-1	NA	TGTGCCAGCAGCCAAGGTGAGGCGGGGGGTAATTACAATGAGCAGTTCTTC	CASSQGEAGGNYNEQFF
TRBV27	NA	TRBJ1-5	NA	TGTGCCAGCAGTTTCCAAGGGGGAGTCGGCAATCAGCCCCAGCATTTT	CASSFQGGVGNQPQHF
TRBV29-1	NA	TRBJ1-1	NA	TGCAGCGGGTACCGACAGGAGAACACTGAAGCTTTCTTT	CSGYRQENTEAFF
TRBV18	TRBD2	TRBJ2-1	NA	TGTGCCAGCTCACCACCCGGGACTAGCGGGGGACAGCAGTTCTTC	CASSPPGTSGGQQFF
TRBV24-1	TRBD1	TRBJ1-2	NA	TGTGCCACCAGTGATACCCGGACAGGCAACAACTATGGCTACACCTTC	CATSDTRTGNNYGYTF
TRBV5-6	NA	TRBJ2-6	NA	TGTGCCAGCAGCTTGGGGGCCTCTGGGGCCAACGTCCTGACTTTC	CASSLGASGANVLTF
TRBV28	NA	TRBJ1-2	few	TGTGCCAGCAGTTTAAGCGGATTCTATGGCTACACCTTC	CASSLSGFYGYTF
TRBV28	TRBD1	TRBJ1-4	once	TGTGCCAGCAGTTCGGTCGGGACAGGTGACGAAAAACTGTTTTTT	CASSSVGTGDEKLFF
TRBV18	TRBD2	TRBJ2-1	NA	TGTGCCAGCTCACCCGGGAGGGGGGGTGCCAATGAGCAGTTCTTC	CASSPGRGGANEQFF
TRBV10-2	NA	TRBJ1-5	NA	TGCGCCAGCAGTGTTGCGGGTAGGAATCAGCCCCAGCATTTT	CASSVAGRNQPQHF
TRBV5-1	TRBD1	TRBJ1-6	NA	TGCGCCAGCAGCTTGGTGGGACAGGACAATTCACCCCTCCACTTT	CASSLVGQDNSPLHF
TRBV6-4	NA	TRBJ1-6	NA	TGTGCCAGCAGACAGGGTAGGCCACCCCTCCACTTT	CASRQGRPPLHF
TRBV27	TRBD2	TRBJ2-7	NA	TGTGCCAGCAGGGTGACTAGCGGCTCCTACGAGCAGTACTTC	CASRVTSGSYEQYF
TRBV5-1	NA	TRBJ1-6	NA	TGCGCCAGCAGCTTGAAGATAGATTCACTCCTCCACTTT	CASSLKIDSLLHF
TRBV6-1	NA	TRBJ1-2	NA	TGTGCCAGCCGTGACCGGGGTTCAGACGGCTACACCTTC	CASRDRGSDGYTF
TRBV18	NA	TRBJ1-2	few	TGTGCCAGCTCACCGGTTTCAGGGCCTGGCTACACCTTC	CASSPVSGPGYTF
TRBV4-1	NA	TRBJ1-6	NA	TGCGCCAGCAGCCAAGATAGACTCTTGAATTCACCCCTCCACTTT	CASSQDRLLNSPLHF
TRBV27	TRBD1	TRBJ2-2	NA	TGTGCCAGCAGAGTACAGGGGGCGCCTACCGGGGAGCTGTTTTTT	CASRVQGAPTGELFF
TRBV6-5	NA	TRBJ2-3	few	TGTGCCAGCAAGGAGGGACCGACAGATACGCAGTATTTT	CASKEGPTDTQYF
TRBV25-1	TRBD2	TRBJ2-7	NA	TGTGCCAGCACCCGGGGGGGGGCAGGGTCCTCCTACGAGCAGTACTTC	CASTRGGAGSSYEQYF
TRBV5-1	TRBD2	TRBJ2-1	NA	TGCGCCAGCAGGGCCGGGACTAGCGGGAGTTATGAGCAGTTCTTC	CASRAGTSGSYEQFF